The rows below give T cell receptor beta chains drawn from one sample of a study of CD8+CD57+ T cells in acquired aplastic anemia. TCRdb reprocessed the reads via MiXCR and lists one record per CDR3 protein. The data contain 200,000 to 250,000 distinct CDR3 sequences, 61% of them singletons. The specimen sequenced was sorted CD4+, CD8+, or CD8+CD57+ T cells (not recorded which) from PBMCs. These receptors were taken from a human donor in good health. CDR3s include the opening cysteine and the closing phenylalanine or tryptophan. Size values are once, few and many counts, or a class for expanded clones, and some rows have none.

abundance,j_gene,v_gene,CDR3aa
.,TRBJ2-3,TRBV7-3,CASSLAPVFVLGLQAASTDTQYF
once,TRBJ1-5,TRBV24-1,CATSDPGEPNQPQHF
few,TRBJ1-2,TRBV6-4,CASSPQGTGGYTF
.,TRBJ2-7,TRBV7-2,CASSDRDYQYF
few,TRBJ2-7,TRBV2,CASSPVWGAYEQYF
.,TRBJ1-1,TRBV6-1,CASSEDENTEAFF
.,TRBJ2-7,TRBV7-2,CASSLAPTGQGYEQYF
many,TRBJ2-7,TRBV7-7,CASSQGKIYEQYF
.,TRBJ2-5,TRBV9,CASSVDSLGTQYF
once,TRBJ2-7,TRBV7-8,CASSYSGQSYEQYF
many,TRBJ2-7,TRBV6-5,CASSFGQYSYEQYF
many,TRBJ1-2,TRBV25-1,CASHGGDGYTF
.,TRBJ2-5,TRBV18,CASSPGLAGETQYF
.,TRBJ2-1,TRBV2,CASRVMETDLKQFF
many,TRBJ2-7,TRBV7-9,CASSHPGSYEQYF
.,TRBJ2-5,TRBV7-9,CASSRTGGQETQYF
.,TRBJ2-5,TRBV2,CASPIAGERKTQYF
.,TRBJ1-6,TRBV2,CASSLGGARNNSPLHF
.,TRBJ1-2,TRBV5-6,CASSLGSGSHYGYTF
many,TRBJ2-7,TRBV6-5,CASSWGVGYEQYF
many,TRBJ2-7,TRBV7-9,CASSPRAGGLDEQYF
few,TRBJ2-7,TRBV2,CASSERQGPSRYEQYF
.,TRBJ2-7,TRBV2,CASSVSPGQGYEQYF
many,TRBJ1-1,TRBV4-3,CASSQDRANTEAFF
.,TRBJ1-6,TRBV5-6,CASSRTWTANSPLHF
.,TRBJ2-1,TRBV19,CASRGPAGEGVFF
.,TRBJ1-1,TRBV7-9,CASSLTGLYTEAFF
many,TRBJ2-3,TRBV19,CASRKTGGPDTQYF
many,TRBJ2-7,TRBV10-3,CAISSVSSYEQYF
.,TRBJ1-1,TRBV9,CASSGGASPSGALF
.,TRBJ1-6,TRBV2,CASLGQPPSPLHF
few,TRBJ2-7,TRBV20-1,CSARVGSSYEQYF
.,TRBJ1-3,TRBV19,CASSKWRNTIYF
many,TRBJ1-1,TRBV5-8,CASSLGISGPNTEAFF
many,TRBJ2-1,TRBV5-1,CASSYTAGGPDEQFF
.,TRBJ2-7,TRBV7-8,CARTPLAGPGDEQYF
.,.,TRBV10-3,CASQTSGVSNEQYF
.,TRBJ1-1,TRBV5-1,CASRRDRGSANTEAFF
.,TRBJ2-7,TRBV3-1,CASSQVFGDYEQYF
.,TRBJ1-4,TRBV7-3,CASSLQSNEKLFF
.,TRBJ2-1,TRBV19,CASSVYRDSITYNEQFF
.,TRBJ1-6,TRBV7-3,CASSASGQGTSPLHF
many,TRBJ1-1,TRBV4-3,CASSQDSNMNTEAFF
.,TRBJ2-2,TRBV15,CATSTDPGGCANTGELFF
few,TRBJ1-4,TRBV6-2/TRBV6-3,CASSYSRLSGEKLFF
.,TRBJ1-1,TRBV12-3/TRBV12-4,CASSGTGGRSGAFF
.,TRBJ2-3,TRBV6-6,CASSFLATPDTQYF
many,TRBJ2-1,TRBV7-9,CASSSPPGLGSYNEQFF
many,TRBJ2-2,TRBV11-2,CASSPRQETGATGELFF
many,TRBJ2-3,TRBV4-3,CASSQESTDTQYF
.,TRBJ2-2,TRBV15,CATSPLDRRSTGELFF
medium-sized,TRBJ2-7,TRBV25-1,CASSEFNLDRYF
.,TRBJ2-1,TRBV19,CASRNRQGGHYEQFF
many,TRBJ2-1,TRBV29-1,CSVAAGNSYNEQFF
.,TRBJ2-7,TRBV7-3,CASSLDSPGTYEQYF
.,TRBJ1-2,TRBV29-1,CSAVTGTHYGYTF
.,TRBJ2-1,TRBV7-2,CASSREGINNEQFF
.,TRBJ2-5,TRBV7-2,CASSSWGGFQETQYF
.,TRBJ2-3,TRBV9,CASSAIANTDTQYF
many,TRBJ1-6,TRBV5-5,CASSPVGLDSPLHF